A single sample is the source of the 8 T cell receptor beta chains below, sequenced in a study of T-cell reconstitution after alpha-beta-depleted transplantation in children (dated by TCRdb to 2015 to 2016). The method behind the library was PCR. Instrument on record: Illumina HiSeq 2500. Molecular barcoding was employed in the preparation of TCR libraries, with unique molecular identifiers being used to normalize TCRbeta repertoire quantification. TCRdb ran its own pipeline on the public reads, namely fastp trimming at Q25 and MiXCR clone calling, and kept in-frame beta chains. Each entry is one CDR3 protein sequence, shown with its most common DNA and genes. The sample table holds 200,000 or so distinct CDR3 sequences, of which 5.5% to 7% were seen once. Around 4.1% of the sample comes from the top ten. This sample's treatment or condition label indicates: allogeneic hematopoietic cell transplantation with graft depleted of TCRalphabeta T cells and CD19 B cells.

The sample in question was PBMCs, obtained before TCRalphabeta/CD19-depleted stem cell transplant. All receptors come from a girl under three years old with combined immunodeficiency, due to receive a stem cell transplant.

This clonotype occurred many times. J is TRBJ2-7 and V is TRBV29-1, with D perhaps matching TRBD1 or TRBD2 (5 bases each). The germline gives CDR1 SQVTM, CDR2 ANQGSEA. CDR3 length: 14 amino acids. The V end was cut by 3 bases, the J end by 4 bases, with 16 bases between. CDR3 protein: CSVEVLVEGYEQYF. The CDR3 nucleotides are TGCAGCGTTGAGGTCCTAGTTGAGGGGTACGAGCAGTACTTC.

This clonotype appeared many times. The rearrangement links TRBV29-1 to TRBJ2-2; no clear D. In germline, CDR1 is SQVTM, CDR2 ANQGSEA. The CDR3 runs to 15 residues. V was trimmed by 4 bases and J by 0 bases, leaving 12 bases between them. The CDR3 nucleotides read TGCAGCGTTGTGGTCTCGCGAGCGAACACCGGGGAGCTGTTTTTT. Translated: CSVVVSRANTGELFF.

This clonotype was observed at least ten times. J is TRBJ2-7 and V is TRBV6-5; D possibly corresponds to TRBD2 (5 bases). Trimming removed 2 bases at V and 2 bases at J, with 16 bases between. Germline loops: CDR1 MNHEY, CDR2 SVGAGI. CDR3 length: 16 residues. The CDR3 sequence is CASSYGGRQDPYEQYF. Written as DNA, the CDR3 is TGTGCCAGCAGTTACGGAGGTCGCCAGGACCCCTACGAGCAGTACTTC.

This clonotype was found many times. This chain joins TRBV7-9 and TRBJ2-4; tentatively, D is TRBD1 (6 bases). V shed 6 bases and J shed 8 bases, with 11 bases lying between them. The germline V gene encodes CDR1 SEHNR and CDR2 FQNEAQ (reference sequence). This CDR3 region has 12 residues. The CDR3 reads CASRIAGDIQYF. DNA for the CDR3: TGTGCCAGCAGAATAGCAGGGGACATTCAGTACTTC. The complete variable domain, with remaining parts taken from reference TRBV7-9 and TRBJ2-4, reads DTGVSQNPRHKITKRGQNVTFRCDPISEHNRLYWYRQTLGQGPEFLTYFQNEAQLEKSRLLSDRFSAERPKGSFSTLEIQRTEQGDSAMYLCASRIAGDIQYFGAGTRLSVL.

This clonotype has a count of ten or more. V gene TRBV10-3 combines with J gene TRBJ2-7, with D uncertain. Trimming removed 8 bases from V and 0 bases from J, with 8 bases in between. Germline CDR1 and CDR2: ENHRY and SYGVKD. This CDR3 comprises 12 residues. The DNA for the CDR3 is TGTGCCATCGGTTACGGCTCCTACGAGCAGTACTTC. Its translation: CAIGYGSYEQYF.

There are a few counts of this clonotype. The V call is TRBV9, the J call TRBJ1-6, with D possibly being TRBD1 (6 bases). Trimming shortened V by 4 bases and J by 7 bases, and 12 bases separated the two germline ends. This CDR3 contains 14 residues. From germline, CDR1 is SGDLS and CDR2 YYNGEE. CDR3 DNA sequence: TGTGCCAGCAGCCAGGACAGTGGGAATTCACCCCTCCACTTT. Protein: CASSQDSGNSPLHF.

V is TRBV7-2 and J is TRBJ2-1; 7 positions agree with TRBD1. Trimming removed 6 bases from V and 5 bases from J; junction bases left unmatched: 10. This CDR3 is 15 amino acids long. The germline V gene has CDR1 SGHTA and CDR2 FQGNSA. CDR3 bases: TGTGCCAGCAGACCTGGGCAGGGGGACAACAATGAGCAGTTCTTC. Residues: CASRPGQGDNNEQFF. Full variable domain (remainder filled in from reference TRBV7-2 and TRBJ2-1): GAGVSQSPSNKVTEKGKDVELRCDPISGHTALYWYRQSLGQGLEFLIYFQGNSAPDKSGLPSDRFSAERTGGSVSTLTIQRTQQEDSAVYLCASRPGQGDNNEQFFGPGTRLTVL.

This clonotype was seen at least ten times. The chain has TRBV4-3 and TRBJ2-1; TRBD2 agrees at 15 bases. In germline, CDR1 is LGHNA, CDR2 YSLEER. The V and J ends lost 4 bases and 8 bases, in that order; junction bases with no gene match: 6. CDR3 size: 16 residues. CDR3 DNA sequence: TGCGCCAGCAGCCCCGGACTAGCGGGGGGGAACGATGAGCAGTTCTTC. Translation gives CASSPGLAGGNDEQFF.